These 13 T cell receptor beta chains were all obtained from the same sample, sequenced in a study of graft-versus-host responses after intestinal transplantation. Sequencing was performed with immunoSEQ multiplex PCR; in TCRdb, only in-frame clones are kept and a portion is missing. The table has more than 55,000 clones, 85% to 90% seen once. The sample in question was PBMCs, obtained 26 days after transplant. The receptors originated from a human patient who received an intestinal transplant, so some T cells may come from the graft donor.

The chain has TRBV10-2 and TRBJ2-2, with D unclear. Trimming took off 2 bases at V and 7 bases at J, with 11 bases between the two ends. Germline loops: CDR1 WSHSY, CDR2 SAAADI. The CDR3 has 14 amino acids. CDR3 protein: CASSERLEVGELFF. Written as DNA, the CDR3 is TGCGCCAGCAGTGAGAGGCTAGAGGTCGGGGAGCTGTTTTTT.

This chain's CDR3 is CASSGQLDIQYF. The CDR3 DNA reads as TGTGCCAGCAGTGGACAGTTGGACATTCAGTACTTC. V and J are TRBV6-1 and TRBJ2-4; possibly TRBD1 for D (5 bases). V was clipped by 4 bases and J by 8 bases, with 9 bases between them. This CDR3 region has 12 residues. Germline V gives CDR1 MNHNS, CDR2 SASEGT.

This sequence joins TRBV28 and TRBJ2-7; D may be TRBD1 (5 bases). Trimming stripped 3 bases from V and 1 base from J, with 10 bases between. Germline loops: CDR1 MDHEN, CDR2 SYDVKM. This CDR3 has 14 amino acids. Here the CDR3 reads CASSFAGYSYEQYF. As DNA, the CDR3 is TGTGCCAGCAGTTTTGCAGGGTATTCCTACGAGCAGTACTTC.

The V gene is TRBV6-5, the J gene TRBJ2-1, with a weak D call TRBD1 (6 bases). Trimming stripped 6 bases from V and 6 bases from J, with 18 bases between. CDR3 length: 15 amino acids. Germline assignment: CDR1 MNHEY and CDR2 SVGAGI. The CDR3 DNA reads as TGTGCCAGCAGCCGTGGACAGTTACTTGGCAATGAGCAGTTCTTC. Its protein is CASSRGQLLGNEQFF.

The gene calls are TRBV9 and TRBJ2-7; no clear D. Trimming pared 4 bases from V and 1 base from J, leaving 15 bases between. CDR3 length: 15 amino acids. CDR1 is SGDLS, CDR2 YYNGEE, per germline. CDR3 loop: CASSPPLGFSYEQYF. The CDR3 bases are TGTGCCAGCAGCCCGCCCCTCGGGTTTTCCTACGAGCAGTACTTC.

This clone occurred once. This chain joins TRBV19 and TRBJ1-4, with 7 bases lining up with TRBD1. Germline V gene data show CDR1 as LNHDA and CDR2 as SQIVND (reference sequence). The CDR3 runs 15 residues. V lost 5 bases, J lost 3 bases, and 6 bases stayed unmatched. The CDR3: CASSLWDSPNEKLFF. In DNA, the CDR3 is TGTGCCAGTAGTCTATGGGACAGTCCTAATGAAAAACTGTTTTTT.

This clone was found once. This chain connects TRBV2 to TRBJ2-1; 8 bases are shared with TRBD1. The CDR3 covers 14 residues. V was pared by 0 bases and J by 13 bases, with 8 bases of the junction left unmatched. CDR1 and CDR2 from the germline V gene are SNHLY and FYNNEI. CDR3 loop: CASSEATGVGSQFF. The CDR3 bases are TGTGCCAGCAGTGAAGCGACAGGGGTTGGGAGCCAGTTCTTC.

This chain uses TRBV13 with TRBJ2-3; D might be TRBD2 (6 bases). The CDR3 has 13 amino acids. V lost 5 bases to trimming and J lost 5 bases, with 11 bases between them. Per germline, CDR1 PRHDT and CDR2 FYEKMQ (reference sequence). This CDR3 reads CASSLAREDTQYF. In DNA form, the CDR3 reads TGTGCCAGCAGCCTCGCGCGGGAAGATACGCAGTATTTT.

The chain employs TRBV4-1 and TRBJ2-2; TRBD1 aligns across 8 bases. V trimming: 4 bases; J trimming: 10 bases; junction bases outside the gene matches: 2. The germline V gene has CDR1 MGHRA and CDR2 YSYEKL. The CDR3 covers 12 residues. The CDR3 reads CASSPDRVELFF. CDR3 DNA sequence: TGCGCCAGCAGCCCGGACAGGGTGGAGCTGTTTTTT.

V usage is TRBV7-9 and J usage is TRBJ1-6; D not certain. Looked up from germline, CDR1 is SEHNR and CDR2 is FQNEAQ (reference sequence). The CDR3 is made up of 16 amino acids. Trimming pared 1 base from V and 5 bases from J, leaving 12 bases between. CDR3 nucleotide sequence: TGTGCCAGCAGCTTAGATGCCGGGAATCATAATTCACCCCTCCACTTT. Translation: CASSLDAGNHNSPLHF.

The chain couples TRBV4-3 to TRBJ1-1; no clear D gene. This CDR3 has 13 amino acids. Germline assignment: CDR1 LGHNA and CDR2 YSLEER. Trimming took 1 base from V and 1 from J, leaving 4 bases between them. The CDR3 coding sequence is TGCGCCAGCAGCCAAGGAGGGAACACTGAAGCTTTCTTT. Translated, it gives CASSQGGNTEAFF.

V and J are TRBV18 and TRBJ2-7; TRBD2 agrees at 12 bases. This CDR3 spans 16 amino acids. Looked up from germline, CDR1 is KGHSH and CDR2 is LQKENI. The V segment lost 3 bases and the J segment 2 bases; nucleotides outside the gene matches: 5. CDR3 nucleotide sequence: TGTGCCAGCTCACCCATAGCTAGCGGGGGGGCCTACGAGCAGTACTTC. This encodes CASSPIASGGAYEQYF. The entire variable domain, with the rest obtained from reference TRBV18 and TRBJ2-7, is as follows: NAGVMQNPRHLVRRRGQEARLRCSPMKGHSHVYWYRQLPEEGLKFMVYLQKENIIDESGMPKERFSAEFPKEGPSILRIQQVVRGDSAAYFCASSPIASGGAYEQYFGPGTRLTVT.

The chain couples TRBV5-8 to TRBJ1-4; 8 nucleotides match TRBD1. After removal of 6 bases from V and 8 bases from J, the junction contained 9 bases not matched to a gene. The V gene's germline CDR1 is SGHTS and CDR2 YDEGEE. The CDR3 sequence is 14 residues long. CDR3 protein: CASNLFQGAEKLFF. CDR3 DNA sequence: TGTGCCAGCAACCTGTTCCAGGGGGCCGAAAAACTGTTTTTT.